The sequence of this T cell receptor beta chain was determined in a study of tumor T cells in aggressive B-cell lymphoma (dated by TCRdb to about 2017). In the germline V gene (reference sequence), CDR1 corresponds to SGHNT and CDR2 to YYREEE. Counted from cysteine to phenylalanine, this CDR3 has 16 amino acids. This entry keeps only the CDR3 DNA: 48 bases, framed from base 1. The germline ends are 11 bases apart after V is trimmed by 0 bases and J by 0 bases. The library was produced with the immunoSEQ multiplex PCR assay. The table comes from immuneACCESS by way of TCRdb, which keeps in-frame sequences with V and J called. Part of the clones is missing from these tables; in studies checked, under half for an unresolved V gene and the rest for unknown reasons. The sample includes 7,000 to 8,000 clones, with about four fifths observed a single time. The ten largest clones take up approximately 5.4% of the sample.

On this clone: Which antigen it targets is not known. Base qualities are not at hand, and no much larger clone is one base apart.

This TCR derives from an adult with diffuse large B cell lymphoma. This chain joins TRBV5-4 to TRBJ2-3; TRBD2 is possibly the D segment (6 matching bases). The material sequenced was tumor tissue. The CDR3 has the sequence CASSLATGDSTDTQYF. The sequenced DNA: TGTGCCAGCAGCTTGGCCACGGGGGATAGCACAGATACGCAGTATTTT.